The 32 T cell receptor beta chains below were found in one sample sequenced in a study of T-cell reconstitution after alpha-beta-depleted transplantation in children. As it was prepared, the TCRbeta library received unique molecular identifiers. MiXCR, applied by TCRdb to the PCR reads, yields one record per CDR3 protein. The sample holds around 300,000 distinct CDR3 sequences, about 9.9% seen once. The starting material was peripheral blood, obtained 180 days after TCRalphabeta/CD19-depleted stem cell transplant. Source of these receptors: a male patient aged 2-9 years who had a stem cell transplant for chronic granulomatous disease, so the T cells may come from the graft donor.

This clonotype was observed many times. The CDR3 here is CASSQPPTGSGSYEQYF. DNA for the CDR3: TGTGCCAGCAGTCAACCTCCGACAGGGAGTGGCTCCTACGAGCAGTACTTC. The genes are TRBV6-1 and TRBJ2-7; 7 bases fit TRBD1. CDR1 and CDR2 from the germline V gene are MNHNS and SASEGT. The CDR3 length is 17 residues. Trimming took 5 bases from V and 0 from J; bases not matched to a gene: 13.

At least ten counts were recorded for this clonotype. This CDR3 reads CAISPGTGDEKLFF. CDR3 DNA: TGTGCCATCAGCCCCGGGACAGGGGACGAAAAACTGTTTTTT. The gene calls are TRBV10-3 and TRBJ1-4; 10 bases agree with TRBD1. Germline CDR1 is ENHRY and CDR2 is SYGVKD. The CDR3 is made up of 14 amino acids. V shed 6 bases, J shed 8 bases, and the junction held 6 bases outside the gene matches.

CDR3 bases: TGTGCCAGCAGCCCTTTGCCTCTATGGGGGGGGGCCGGGGAGCTGTTTTTT. Its protein product is CASSPLPLWGGAGELFF. The chain links TRBV4-2 to TRBJ2-2, with 7 bases fitting TRBD2. This CDR3 contains 17 residues. With 4 bases clipped from V and 6 bases from J, the junction kept 14 bases outside the gene matches. Germline V gene lookup returns CDR1 LGHNA and CDR2 YNFKEQ.

This clonotype appeared many times. The gene calls are TRBV18 and TRBJ2-1; D ambiguous. This CDR3 comprises 10 residues. From germline, CDR1 is KGHSH and CDR2 LQKENI. Trimming cost V 8 bases and J 7 bases, with 6 bases left between them. This CDR3 is CASSPNEQFF. DNA of the CDR3: TGTGCCAGCAGCCCGAATGAGCAGTTCTTC.

This clonotype was picked up many times. V and J are TRBV12-3 or TRBV12-4 and TRBJ2-1; no definite D call. V gave up 8 bases and J gave up 7 bases, with 12 bases separating them. The CDR3 extends over 12 amino acids. The CDR3 sequence is CASQSRDNEQFF. The CDR3 DNA reads TGTGCCAGCCAGTCAAGAGATAATGAGCAGTTCTTC.

This clonotype was counted many times. V is TRBV29-1 and J is TRBJ2-1, with 7 bases matching TRBD2. This CDR3 has 11 amino acids. Per germline, CDR1 SQVTM and CDR2 ANQGSEA. With 4 bases clipped from V and 9 bases from J, the junction kept 3 bases outside the gene matches. DNA of the CDR3: TGCAGCGTTGCGGGAGGTGGTGAGCAGTTCTTC. The encoded protein is CSVAGGGEQFF.

This clonotype has at least ten counts. This chain connects TRBV20-1 to TRBJ2-1; D tentatively reads TRBD1 or TRBD2 (5 bases each). V was cut by 1 base and J by 0 bases, with 10 bases left in between. Per the germline V gene, CDR1 is DFQATT and CDR2 is SNEGSKA (reference sequence). The length of the CDR3 is 15 residues. CDR3 loop: CSARGDASSYNEQFF. CDR3 in DNA: TGCAGTGCTAGAGGGGACGCGAGCTCCTACAATGAGCAGTTCTTC.

This clonotype occurred many times. The V gene is TRBV19, the J gene TRBJ2-3; D is unclear. The CDR3 extends over 13 amino acids. Germline V lookup: CDR1 LNHDA, CDR2 SQIVND (reference sequence). With 10 bases removed from V and 0 bases from J, the gap between germline ends came to 11 bases. The CDR3 reads CATSDSSTDTQYF. The CDR3 nucleotides are TGTGCCACCTCAGACTCAAGCACAGATACGCAGTATTTT.

This clonotype was picked up many times. The gene calls are TRBV5-5 and TRBJ2-3, with TRBD2 matching 14 bases. V was pared by 4 bases and J by 4 bases, with 2 bases of the junction left unmatched. The CDR3 runs 15 residues. Germline V gives CDR1 SGHKS, CDR2 YYEKEE (reference sequence). CDR3 nucleotide sequence: TGTGCCAGCAGCCGACTAGCGGGAGGGTCAGATACGCAGTATTTT. Amino acid sequence: CASSRLAGGSDTQYF. Full variable domain (remainder filled in from reference TRBV5-5 and TRBJ2-3): DAGVTQSPTHLIKTRGQQVTLRCSPISGHKSVSWYQQVLGQGPQFIFQYYEKEERGRGNFPDRFSARQFPNYSSELNVNALLLGDSALYLCASSRLAGGSDTQYFGPGTRLTVL.

This clonotype was recorded many times. The genes are TRBV3-1 and TRBJ1-5; 10 bases match TRBD1. Germline V gene data show CDR1 as LGHDT and CDR2 as YNNKEL (reference sequence). V dropped 8 bases and J dropped 7; count of bases not matched to a gene: 8. There are 14 residues in the CDR3. The CDR3 loop reads CASGMTGGGQPQHF. DNA of the CDR3: TGTGCCAGCGGGATGACAGGGGGCGGACAGCCCCAGCATTTT.

The gene calls are TRBV20-1 and TRBJ2-1; D is undetermined. V was trimmed by 0 bases and J by 8 bases, leaving 11 bases between them. Germline CDR1 and CDR2: DFQATT and SNEGSKA (reference sequence). The CDR3 is 13 amino acids. The CDR3 coding sequence is TGCAGTGCTAGAGATAGGCTGTTTGATGAGCAGTTCTTC. Protein sequence: CSARDRLFDEQFF.

On this clonotype itself: A much larger clone sits a single nucleotide away, making a read error possible. V is TRBV14 and J is TRBJ2-2; 8 positions match TRBD2. Germline CDR1 reads SGHDN; CDR2 reads FVKESK. The CDR3 contains 15 residues. CDR3 sequence reads: CASSQVAGNTGEMFF. The CDR3 nucleotides are TGTGCCAGCAGCCAAGTAGCGGGGAACACCGGGGAGATGTTTTTT.

Of note for this clonotype: This could be a read error, since a much larger clone is one nucleotide away. The chain carries TRBV11-3 and TRBJ2-1; 13 bases match TRBD2. The CDR3 covers 16 residues. CDR1 is SGHNT, CDR2 YENEEA, per germline. The CDR3 DNA follows: TGTGCCAGCAGCCAACCCGGGACTAGCGGGACTTATGAGCCGTTCTTC. This gives the protein CASSQPGTSGTYEPFF.

This clonotype has more than one count but fewer than ten. The gene calls are TRBV19 and TRBJ2-2, with 8 bases that match TRBD1. V lost 8 bases and J lost 13; bases outside the gene matches: 9. This CDR3 region has 12 residues. Germline V gene lookup returns CDR1 LNHDA and CDR2 SQIVND (reference sequence). The DNA for the CDR3 is TGTGCCAGTGGGGGCGGTGGACAGGGGCTGTTTTTT. Translating it yields CASGGGGQGLFF.

This clonotype was counted at least ten times. The chain employs TRBV12-3 or TRBV12-4 and TRBJ1-1; D ambiguous. This CDR3 contains 11 residues. V lost 7 bases and J lost 3, with 6 bases in between. CDR3 region: CASIVYTEAFF. The CDR3 DNA reads TGTGCCAGCATTGTGTACACTGAAGCTTTCTTT.

This clonotype was seen many times. The rearrangement uses TRBV5-1 and TRBJ1-5, with TRBD1 matching over 9 bases. This CDR3 is built from 17 residues. After removal of 2 bases from V and 3 bases from J, the junction contained 9 bases not matched to a gene. The V gene's germline CDR1 is SGHRS and CDR2 YFSETQ. In DNA form, the CDR3 reads TGCGCCAGCAGCTTAGGGACAGGGAACAGGGACAATCAGCCCCAGCATTTT. Encoded protein: CASSLGTGNRDNQPQHF.

Of note for this clonotype: This may come from a read error, since a much larger clone is one base off. This chain's CDR3 is CASSSPSGGGRNSGELFF. The CDR3 DNA follows: TGCGCCAGCAGCTCGCCTTCCGGCGGGGGGCGGAACTCCGGGGAGCTGTTTTTT. The V gene is TRBV5-1, the J gene TRBJ2-2; 8 positions match TRBD2. The CDR3 totals 18 residues. The germline CDR1 and CDR2 sequences are SGHRS and YFSETQ.

This clonotype was detected ten times or more. The V call is TRBV12-3 or TRBV12-4, the J call TRBJ2-1; 8 bases line up with TRBD2. Losses at the gene ends were 4 bases for V and 4 bases for J; bases not matched to a gene: 9. The CDR3 extends over 16 amino acids. CDR3 sequence (DNA): TGTGCCAGCAGTTCAATCAGGGTAGCGGGGTACAATGAGCAGTTCTTC. It is translated as CASSSIRVAGYNEQFF.

This clonotype was detected ten times or more. V is TRBV9 and J is TRBJ2-1; TRBD1 matches at 7 bases. The CDR3 totals 17 residues. Germline lookup yields CDR1 SGDLS and CDR2 YYNGEE. Trimming cost V 2 bases and J 6 bases; bases outside gene matches: 14. In DNA form, the CDR3 reads TGTGCCAGCAGCGTGAAACTCCAAACCCCAGGGGGCAATGAGCAGTTCTTC. As protein: CASSVKLQTPGGNEQFF.

This clonotype was counted at least ten times. This chain uses TRBV29-1 with TRBJ2-7, with 7 bases lining up with TRBD1. In germline, CDR1 is SQVTM, CDR2 ANQGSEA. Losses at the gene ends were 4 bases for V and 3 bases for J; bases not matched to a gene: 3. The CDR3 runs to 12 residues. CDR3 sequence: CSVATGNYEQYF. The CDR3, as DNA: TGCAGCGTTGCGACAGGGAACTACGAGCAGTACTTC.

This clonotype came up many times. The gene calls are TRBV27 and TRBJ2-5; D gene ambiguous. Germline V lookup: CDR1 MNHEY, CDR2 SMNVEV (reference sequence). The CDR3 has 15 residues. The germline V and J ends were trimmed by 0 bases and 5 bases, with 13 bases remaining between them. The CDR3 sequence: CASSLSPDVWETQYF. CDR3 in DNA: TGTGCCAGCAGTTTATCCCCAGATGTGTGGGAGACCCAGTACTTC.

This clonotype has at least ten counts. The CDR3 DNA follows: TGCGCCAGCAGCCAACGGACGGGGAATGAAAAACTGTTTTTT. Its protein is CASSQRTGNEKLFF. The chain links TRBV4-3 to TRBJ1-4; no reliable D call. V lost 2 bases and J lost 5, with 9 bases in between. CDR3 size: 14 residues. Germline V gene lookup returns CDR1 LGHNA and CDR2 YSLEER.

Note on this clonotype: This could be a read error, since a much larger clone is one nucleotide away. The chain is built from TRBV6-5 and TRBJ2-3; 8 bases line up with TRBD2. This CDR3 spans 18 amino acids. The V segment lost 2 bases and the J segment 1 base; nucleotides outside the gene matches: 11. Germline values: CDR1 MNHEY, CDR2 SVGAGI. The CDR3 protein is CASSYHRTSWAGTDTQYF. The CDR3 DNA is TGTGCCAGCAGTTACCACCGGACTAGCTGGGCAGGCACAGATACGCAGTATTTT.

This clonotype was detected many times. The chain couples TRBV29-1 to TRBJ2-7; D might be TRBD2 (7 bases). CDR1 and CDR2 (germline): SQVTM, ANQGSEA. This CDR3 is 12 amino acids long. V was clipped by 7 bases and J by 4 bases, with 14 bases between them. The DNA of the CDR3 is TGCAGCGCCCGAGAGGGGGGGTACGAGCAGTACTTC. It specifies CSAREGGYEQYF.

This clonotype was recorded many times. The rearrangement links TRBV29-1 to TRBJ2-1; 10 bases fit TRBD2. The germline CDR1 and CDR2 sequences are SQVTM and ANQGSEA. The length of the CDR3 is 13 residues. CDR3 residues: CSVPLAGDNEQFF. As DNA, the CDR3 is TGCAGTGTCCCCCTAGCGGGAGACAATGAGCAGTTCTTC.

This clonotype was counted many times. This chain uses TRBV3-1 with TRBJ2-1; tentatively, D is TRBD2 (6 bases). V was shortened by 6 bases and J by 0 bases, with 12 bases between the two germline ends. Per the germline V gene, CDR1 is LGHDT and CDR2 is YNNKEL (reference sequence). CDR3 length equals 15 residues. The chain's CDR3 is CASSPSVSSYNEQFF. The DNA for the CDR3 is TGTGCCAGCAGTCCTAGCGTGAGCTCCTACAATGAGCAGTTCTTC.

This clonotype was recorded at least ten times. V gene TRBV7-6 combines with J gene TRBJ2-2, with D maybe TRBD2 (5 bases). Germline CDR1 is SGHVS and CDR2 is FNYEAQ. Trimming cost V 1 base and J 6 bases, with 12 bases left between them. The CDR3 runs 15 residues. The CDR3 region is CASSLGGPIPGELFF. CDR3 nucleotides: TGTGCCAGCAGCTTAGGAGGGCCGATTCCCGGGGAGCTGTTTTTT. The variable domain in full, completed from reference TRBV7-6 and TRBJ2-2, reads GAGVSQSPRYKVTKRGQDVALRCDPISGHVSLYWYRQALGQGPEFLTYFNYEAQQDKSGLPNDRFSAERPEGSISTLTIQRTEQRDSAMYRCASSLGGPIPGELFFGEGSRLTVL.

This clonotype was seen ten or more times. J is TRBJ2-1 and V is TRBV20-1; unclear D gene. V lost 0 bases and J lost 8, with 17 bases in between. CDR3 length: 15 amino acids. Germline CDR1 reads DFQATT; CDR2 reads SNEGSKA (reference sequence). CDR3 nucleotide sequence: TGCAGTGCTAGAGATGGCGGAAACCCGAGGTATGAGCAGTTCTTC. It yields the protein CSARDGGNPRYEQFF.

This clonotype was counted at least ten times. This chain uses TRBV25-1 with TRBJ2-3; 8 nucleotides line up with TRBD2. This CDR3 contains 15 residues. The germline V gene has CDR1 MGHDK and CDR2 SYGVNS. The V segment lost 4 bases and the J segment 6 bases; nucleotides outside the gene matches: 9. This CDR3 reads CASSVSAGGWDTQYF. The CDR3 nucleotides are TGTGCCAGCAGTGTGTCGGCGGGGGGCTGGGATACGCAGTATTTT.

This sequence joins TRBV28 and TRBJ1-5; tentatively, D is TRBD1 (6 bases). Germline CDR1 and CDR2: MDHEN and SYDVKM. The CDR3 extends over 17 amino acids. The V gene lost 9 bases and the J gene lost 0 bases, with 21 bases spanning the gap. This CDR3 reads CASLQGATIYSNQPQHF. CDR3 coding DNA: TGTGCCAGTTTACAGGGAGCAACTATCTATAGCAATCAGCCCCAGCATTTT.

Within the sample, this clonotype is large. V gene TRBV7-9 combines with J gene TRBJ1-2; TRBD1 is a possible D gene (5 bases). Germline values: CDR1 SEHNR, CDR2 FQNEAQ (reference sequence). Trimming removed 3 bases at V and 5 bases at J, with 16 bases between. The CDR3 extends over 15 amino acids. The CDR3 loop is CASSFLHPTEYGYTF. The CDR3 bases are TGTGCCAGCAGCTTCCTTCACCCGACAGAGTATGGCTACACCTTC.

This clonotype was observed at least ten times. The V gene is TRBV5-1, the J gene TRBJ1-2; 8 positions match TRBD1. The CDR3 has 14 residues. V shed 2 bases and J 2 bases; nucleotides not matched to a gene: 2. Per the germline V gene, CDR1 is SGHRS and CDR2 is YFSETQ. CDR3 bases: TGCGCCAGCAGCTTAACAGGGGGAAACTATGGCTACACCTTC. It encodes CASSLTGGNYGYTF.